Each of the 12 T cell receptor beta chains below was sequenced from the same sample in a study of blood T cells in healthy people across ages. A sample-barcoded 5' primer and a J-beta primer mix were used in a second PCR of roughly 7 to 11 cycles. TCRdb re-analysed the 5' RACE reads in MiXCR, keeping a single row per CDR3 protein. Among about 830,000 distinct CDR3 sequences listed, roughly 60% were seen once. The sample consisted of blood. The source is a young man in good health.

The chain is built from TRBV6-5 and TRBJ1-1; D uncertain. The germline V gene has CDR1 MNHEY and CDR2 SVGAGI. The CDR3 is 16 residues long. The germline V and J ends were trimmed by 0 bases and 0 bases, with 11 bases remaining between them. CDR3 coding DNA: TGTGCCAGCAGTTACTCACCCCGGGTAATGAACACTGAAGCTTTCTTT. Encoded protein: CASSYSPRVMNTEAFF.

The CDR3 DNA sequence: TGTGCCAGCAGCCCTACAAGGCTTCCTAACTATGGCTACACCTTC. Protein product: CASSPTRLPNYGYTF. V and J are TRBV7-3 and TRBJ1-2, with D hard to call. V was shortened by 5 bases and J by 0 bases, with 13 bases between the two germline ends. Germline V gene sequence: CDR1 SGHTA, CDR2 FQGTGA. The CDR3 has 15 amino acids.

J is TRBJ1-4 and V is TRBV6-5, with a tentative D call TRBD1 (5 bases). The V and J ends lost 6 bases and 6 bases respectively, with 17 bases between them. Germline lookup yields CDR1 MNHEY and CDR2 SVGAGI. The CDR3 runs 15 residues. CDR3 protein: CASSRTGTEDEKLFF. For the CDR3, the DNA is TGTGCCAGCAGCCGAACCGGGACGGAGGATGAAAAACTGTTTTTT.

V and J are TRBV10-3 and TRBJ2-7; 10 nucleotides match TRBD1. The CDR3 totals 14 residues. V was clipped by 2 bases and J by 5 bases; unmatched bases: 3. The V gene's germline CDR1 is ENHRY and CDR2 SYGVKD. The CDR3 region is CAISEGTGVDEQYF. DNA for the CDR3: TGTGCCATCAGTGAGGGGACAGGGGTAGACGAGCAGTACTTC.

Here the CDR3 DNA reads TGTGCCAGCAGCGTAGAGGCTTTCTACGAGCAGTACTTC. It translates to CASSVEAFYEQYF. The chain couples TRBV7-2 to TRBJ2-7; D gene uncertain. The V gene's germline CDR1 is SGHTA and CDR2 FQGNSA. This CDR3 has 13 residues. The ends were cut back, 5 bases at V and 3 bases at J, with 11 bases in the middle.

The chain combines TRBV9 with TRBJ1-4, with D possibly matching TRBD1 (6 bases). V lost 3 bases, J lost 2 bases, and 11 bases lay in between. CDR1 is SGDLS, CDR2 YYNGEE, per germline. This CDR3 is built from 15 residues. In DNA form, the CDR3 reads TGTGCCAGCAGCGCAACAGGGATGACTAATGAAAAACTGTTTTTT. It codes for CASSATGMTNEKLFF.

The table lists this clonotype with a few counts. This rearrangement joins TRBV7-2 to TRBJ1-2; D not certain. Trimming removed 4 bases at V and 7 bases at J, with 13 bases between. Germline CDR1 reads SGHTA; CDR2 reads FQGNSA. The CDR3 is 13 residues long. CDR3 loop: CASSSDWGGGYTF. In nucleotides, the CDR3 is TGTGCCAGCAGCTCCGATTGGGGTGGTGGCTACACCTTC.

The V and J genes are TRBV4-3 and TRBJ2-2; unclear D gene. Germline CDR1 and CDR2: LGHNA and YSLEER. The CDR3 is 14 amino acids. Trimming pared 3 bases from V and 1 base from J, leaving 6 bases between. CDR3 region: CASSQALNTGELFF. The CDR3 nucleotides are TGCGCCAGCAGCCAGGCCCTGAACACCGGGGAGCTGTTTTTT.

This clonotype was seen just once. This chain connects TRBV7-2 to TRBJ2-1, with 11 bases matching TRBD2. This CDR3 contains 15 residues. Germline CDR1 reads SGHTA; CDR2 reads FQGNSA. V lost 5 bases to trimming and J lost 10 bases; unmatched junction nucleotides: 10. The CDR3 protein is CASSQLAGASREQFF. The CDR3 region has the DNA TGTGCCAGCAGCCAACTAGCGGGGGCCAGCAGAGAGCAGTTCTTC.

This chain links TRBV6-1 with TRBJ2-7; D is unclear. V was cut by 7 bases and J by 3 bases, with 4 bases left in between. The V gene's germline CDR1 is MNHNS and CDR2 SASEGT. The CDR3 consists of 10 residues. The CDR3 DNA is TGTGCCAGCAACAACTACGAGCAGTACTTC. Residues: CASNNYEQYF.

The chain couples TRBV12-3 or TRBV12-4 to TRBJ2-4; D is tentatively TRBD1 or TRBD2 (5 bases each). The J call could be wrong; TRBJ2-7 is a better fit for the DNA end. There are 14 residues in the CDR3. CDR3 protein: CASSRGRYYYEQYF. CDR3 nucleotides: TGTGCCAGCAGCCGGGGACGGTACTATTACGAGCAGTACTTC.

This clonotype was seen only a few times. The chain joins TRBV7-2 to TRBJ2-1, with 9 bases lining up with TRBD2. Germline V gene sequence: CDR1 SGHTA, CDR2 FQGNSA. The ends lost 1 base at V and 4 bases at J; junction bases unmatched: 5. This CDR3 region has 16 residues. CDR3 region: CASSLVSGGVYNEQFF. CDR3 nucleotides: TGTGCCAGCAGCTTAGTTAGCGGGGGAGTATACAATGAGCAGTTCTTC. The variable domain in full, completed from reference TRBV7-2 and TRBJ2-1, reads GAGVSQSPSNKVTEKGKDVELRCDPISGHTALYWYRQSLGQGLEFLIYFQGNSAPDKSGLPSDRFSAERTGGSVSTLTIQRTQQEDSAVYLCASSLVSGGVYNEQFFGPGTRLTVL.